The TCR beta chain described here comes from a study of human T cells and chemical hapten exposure (dated by TCRdb to the early 2020s). A note on the overall study: For sensitization, 2% DPC in acetone was applied to a 2 cm by 2 cm area of upper inner arm skin. Throughout the approximately 24-week study period, patients were also given weekly therapeutic DPC doses on the scalp. Blood samples were taken from patients before sensitization (week 0) and then at 2, 6 and about 24 weeks after DPC sensitization. Around 30 alopecia patients provided blood for TCR sequencing at one to four time points (pre-sensitization, 2, 6 and 24 weeks). Patch testing was performed on the upper back with Finn chambers containing 0.01% DPC, and the patch tests were scored after 6 days according to International Contact Dermatitis Research Group standards. The study tracked peripheral blood TCR repertoire changes in vivo during primary and secondary sensitization to the hapten diphenylcyclopropenone (DPC) in alopecia patients. Most of the patients in the cohort were female, and the cohort covered alopecia areata with under or over 50% scalp involvement, alopecia totalis and alopecia universalis. Libraries were combined into a pool for sequencing, and differences in TCR yield between samples came mainly from small differences in library volumes within the pool. The investigation overall reported the following: Alopecia, a presumed autoimmune disease, was present in all patients, so the immune response of the patients might differ from that of healthy individuals. After repeated subsampling, changes were observed in the strength of the expansion versus patch-test correlation and in the threshold at which the correlation became significant. The number of TCRs above 1 in 1000 frequency did not change with DPC sensitization; there was no evidence of global repertoire structure alterations. Compared with pre-sensitization or healthy control sets, expanded TCRs formed significantly more large CDR3 similarity clusters, which is consistent with antigen-driven responses. Patch test score was positively correlated with the number of PT1 expanded TCRs, with significance at thresholds 8, 16 and 32 but not at 4.

The CDR3, cysteine through phenylalanine, is 14 amino acids long. The kept DNA is CDR3 alone, 42 bases in frame from the first base. Via the germline V gene (reference sequence), CDR1 is MNHEY and CDR2 SMNVEV. The junction shows trimming of 0 bases on V and 5 bases on J, plus 11 bases between the germline ends. In light of the paper, this sample's time point label describes: patch test 1, 2 weeks after DPC sensitization. The treatment or condition label corresponds to: therapeutic diphenylcyclopropenone sensitization with weekly scalp DPC. Blood at each patch-test visit was drawn before the patch test was applied. Eligible patients were aged 18 to 70, diagnosed with alopecia, deemed suitable for DPC therapy, and excluded if pregnant. Total RNA was extracted from unfractionated whole blood that had been collected in Tempus Blood RNA tubes. Regarding this clonotype: It has no known antigen specificity. No base-level quality is on record; no much larger clone is a single base apart.

Libraries came from RACE. These reads were obtained on a NextSeq 500. During library preparation, unique molecular identifiers were attached to individual cDNA molecules so that TCRs could be counted in a quantitative, reproducible way. From each blood RNA sample, both TCR alpha and TCR beta chains were sequenced. In the paper's pipeline: A median of roughly 99,000 TCRs per sample was observed, with a range of 23,224 to 690,600. The Decombinator software suite was used to annotate V, J and CDR3 in the TCR reads. Every sample was subsampled to the same number of TCRs (28,000) for the PS versus PT1 abundance plots. TCRs were defined as expanded if absent before sensitization and observed at least eight times at the 2-week time point. TCRdb reprocessed the public reads (quality trimming at Q25 with fastp, clone calling with MiXCR) and kept in-frame beta chains. Each entry merges the rows of one CDR3 protein and shows their most common DNA and genes. These V and J calls rely on TCRdb rather than the paper's analysis. This sample holds 150,000 to 200,000 distinct CDR3 sequences; approximately 20% were observed only once. The ten largest account for under 7% of the sample.

The sequencing here drew on whole blood, taken in connection with sensitization to the hapten diphenylcyclopropenone (DPC). The chain is encoded by TRBV27 joined to TRBJ2-7, with TRBD2 as a weak D call on 5 bases. The TCR comes from a woman aged 45-65 years with alopecia areata. Some clones in this sample may be carry-over from other donors' samples. CDR3 loop: CASSLSRGGHEQYF. The sequenced DNA is TGTGCCAGCAGTTTATCGAGAGGCGGGCACGAGCAGTACTTC.